This entry lists 31 T cell receptor beta chains sequenced from one sample in a study of blood T cell repertoires in COVID-19. Some clones are missing from TCRdb's copy, which holds only in-frame ones; the method was immunoSEQ multiplex PCR. Among 300,000 to 400,000 clones listed, over 80% were seen once. What was sequenced was peripheral blood. The receptors derive from a woman in her forties or fifties with COVID-19, enrolled during active disease.

The chain recombines TRBV3-1 (or the pseudogene TRBV3-2) with TRBJ2-5; maybe TRBD2 (5 bases). Between the trimmed V and J ends, which lost 5 bases and 9 bases, there was a span of 19 bases. The CDR3 is made up of 14 amino acids. Germline V gene sequence: CDR1 LGHDT, CDR2 YNNKEL (reference sequence). DNA of the CDR3: TGTGCCAGCAGCGGGAGTAGCGCCACCTCGGCCCAGTACTTC. Translated: CASSGSSATSAQYF.

V gene TRBV18 combines with J gene TRBJ2-6; 7 bases are a match to TRBD1. V lost 3 bases, J lost 0 bases, and 2 bases stayed unmatched. The CDR3 consists of 16 residues. Germline V CDR1 and CDR2: KGHSH, LQKENI. This CDR3 reads CASSPDRISGANVLTF. The CDR3 DNA reads as TGTGCCAGCTCACCGGACAGGATCTCTGGGGCCAACGTCCTGACTTTC.

The chain uses TRBV11-2 and TRBJ2-5; D remains unclear. Germline V lookup: CDR1 SGHAT, CDR2 FQNNGV. This CDR3 has 17 amino acids. V lost 0 bases, J lost 4 bases, and 18 bases lay in between. DNA for the CDR3: TGTGCCAGCAGCTTAGAAGGCGTCTTGGCCCCAGGAGAGACCCAGTACTTC. It is translated as CASSLEGVLAPGETQYF.

V and J are TRBV9 and TRBJ2-1, with D unclear. Germline V gives CDR1 SGDLS, CDR2 YYNGEE. The CDR3 has 14 amino acids. V lost 6 bases and J 0 bases, leaving 10 bases between the germline ends. The CDR3 loop reads CASTRRSSYNEQFF. For the CDR3, the DNA is TGTGCCAGCACTAGGCGGAGCTCCTACAATGAGCAGTTCTTC.

This chain joins TRBV18 and TRBJ2-7; 7 bases align to TRBD1. CDR1 KGHSH and CDR2 LQKENI come from the germline V gene. The V and J ends lost 4 bases and 1 base, in that order; junction bases with no gene match: 4. The CDR3 is 14 residues long. The CDR3 DNA follows: TGTGCCAGCTCACGGCAGGGGGAATCCTACGAGCAGTACTTC. It specifies CASSRQGESYEQYF. Based on the CDR3 plus reference TRBV18 and TRBJ2-7, the full variable domain is NAGVMQNPRHLVRRRGQEARLRCSPMKGHSHVYWYRQLPEEGLKFMVYLQKENIIDESGMPKERFSAEFPKEGPSILRIQQVVRGDSAAYFCASSRQGESYEQYFGPGTRLTVT.

The genes are TRBV4-1 and TRBJ2-7, with 11 bases lining up with TRBD2. Losses at the gene ends were 0 bases for V and 3 bases for J; bases not matched to a gene: 4. There are 16 residues in the CDR3. CDR1 and CDR2 (germline): MGHRA, YSYEKL. The chain's CDR3 is CASSQEITSGSYEQYF. CDR3 coding DNA: TGCGCCAGCAGCCAAGAGATCACTAGCGGGAGCTACGAGCAGTACTTC.

The gene calls are TRBV19 and TRBJ2-7; the D is unclear. The CDR3 is 15 residues long. With 5 bases removed from V and 0 bases from J, the gap between germline ends came to 14 bases. Germline V gives CDR1 LNHDA, CDR2 SQIVND (reference sequence). CDR3 loop: CASSPSHSRSYEQYF. The CDR3 coding sequence is TGTGCCAGTAGTCCAAGTCACAGCCGCTCCTACGAGCAGTACTTC.

This chain links TRBV5-4 with TRBJ1-1, with D possibly TRBD1 on 5 matching bases. This CDR3 is built from 13 residues. V gave up 1 base and J gave up 6 bases, with 10 bases separating them. CDR1 and CDR2 (germline): SGHNT, YYREEE (reference sequence). CDR3 loop: CASSLRGIPEAFF. In nucleotides, the CDR3 is TGTGCCAGCAGCTTGCGGGGGATCCCTGAAGCTTTCTTT. The full variable domain, with the rest looked up from reference TRBV5-4 and TRBJ1-1, is ETGVTQSPTHLIKTRGQQVTLRCSSQSGHNTVSWYQQALGQGPQFIFQYYREEENGRGNFPPRFSGLQFPNYSSELNVNALELDDSALYLCASSLRGIPEAFFGQGTRLTVV.

This rearrangement joins TRBV11-1 to TRBJ1-4; the match to TRBD1 covers 8 bases. From germline, CDR1 is SGHAT and CDR2 FQDESV (reference sequence). V lost 3 bases to trimming and J lost 2 bases; unmatched junction nucleotides: 5. The CDR3 contains 16 residues. CDR3 nucleotide sequence: TGTGCCAGCAGCTTCGGCAGGGGGCATACTAATGAAAAACTGTTTTTT. Amino acid sequence: CASSFGRGHTNEKLFF.

This clone was picked up one time. V is TRBV5-1 and J is TRBJ1-2; D is uncertain. V lost 2 bases and J 3 bases, leaving 14 bases between the germline ends. Germline V gene sequence: CDR1 SGHRS, CDR2 YFSETQ. This CDR3 region has 15 residues. Written as DNA, the CDR3 is TGCGCCAGCAGCTTAGAGGGTGAGGTCTACTATGGCTACACCTTC. It specifies CASSLEGEVYYGYTF.

This clone appeared a single time. V and J are TRBV3-1 (or the pseudogene TRBV3-2) and TRBJ2-1, with TRBD1 identical over 9 bases. Looked up from germline, CDR1 is LGHDT and CDR2 is YNNKEL (reference sequence). Trimming took 7 bases from V and 6 from J; bases not matched to a gene: 7. The CDR3 is 14 residues long. The CDR3 sequence: CASIGTGYSNEQFF. As DNA, the CDR3 is TGTGCCAGCATCGGGACAGGGTACAGCAATGAGCAGTTCTTC.

The chain combines TRBV30 with TRBJ2-7; the match to TRBD1 covers 8 bases. Germline V lookup: CDR1 GTSNPN, CDR2 SVGIG (reference sequence). This CDR3 comprises 13 residues. Trimming took 3 bases from V and 6 from J; bases not matched to a gene: 7. In DNA form, the CDR3 reads TGTGCCTGGAGCTCAGGGGGCTGGGGCGAGCAGTACTTC. This codes for CAWSSGGWGEQYF.

V gene TRBV6-5 combines with J gene TRBJ2-1; weak D call: TRBD1 (6 bases). The CDR3 has 13 amino acids. The germline V and J ends were trimmed by 11 bases and 0 bases, with 11 bases remaining between them. CDR1 and CDR2 from the germline V gene are MNHEY and SVGAGI. CDR3 nucleotides: TGTGCCGGGGGCTTCCGCTCCTACAATGAGCAGTTCTTC. Residues: CAGGFRSYNEQFF.

The CDR3 is CSARRGEQFF. Here the CDR3 DNA reads TGCAGTGCACGCAGGGGTGAGCAGTTCTTC. V gene TRBV20-1 combines with J gene TRBJ2-1; perhaps TRBD1 as D (6 bases). The CDR3 is 10 residues long. Germline V lookup: CDR1 DFQATT, CDR2 SNEGSKA (reference sequence). The germline V and J ends were trimmed by 6 bases and 9 bases, with 9 bases remaining between them.

V is TRBV7-2 and J is TRBJ2-4; 10 bases fit TRBD1. Germline V lookup: CDR1 SGHTA, CDR2 FQGNSA. With V trimmed by 0 bases and J by 7 bases, 12 bases remained unmatched. The CDR3 is 18 amino acids. Here the CDR3 DNA reads TGTGCCAGCAGCTTAGCTACTAGAGTAGGGACAGGGGTTAACATTCAGTACTTC. Residues: CASSLATRVGTGVNIQYF.

The chain recombines TRBV5-4 with TRBJ1-1, with D maybe TRBD1 (5 bases). CDR3 length equals 14 residues. The V end was cut by 2 bases, the J end by 6 bases, with 14 bases between. Germline CDR1 and CDR2: SGHNT and YYREEE (reference sequence). The CDR3 reads CASSLLRGNAEAFF. CDR3 DNA: TGTGCCAGCAGCTTATTAAGGGGTAACGCTGAAGCTTTCTTT.

The CDR3 region has the DNA TGTGCCAGCAGTGAAGCTACGGACAGGTCGAGGCGTCAGCCCCAGCATTTT. Residues: CASSEATDRSRRQPQHF. This chain connects TRBV6-1 to TRBJ1-5; 7 positions agree with TRBD1. This CDR3 is built from 17 residues. Germline CDR1 is MNHNS and CDR2 is SASEGT. V shed 0 bases, J shed 6 bases, and the junction held 11 bases outside the gene matches.

DNA of the CDR3: TGCAGCGTTGGGCAGGGGGCCGCCTCTGGGGCCAACGTCCTGACTTTC. Translating it yields CSVGQGAASGANVLTF. The V and J genes are TRBV29-1 and TRBJ2-6; TRBD1 agrees at 8 bases. Germline values: CDR1 SQVTM, CDR2 ANQGSEA. With 4 bases clipped from V and 0 bases from J, the junction kept 5 bases outside the gene matches. This CDR3 comprises 16 residues.

This sequence joins TRBV9 and TRBJ2-6, with 9 positions matching TRBD1. CDR3 size: 20 residues. V lost 0 bases and J lost 1; bases outside the gene matches: 11. CDR1 is SGDLS, CDR2 YYNGEE, per germline. CDR3 nucleotides: TGTGCCAGCAGCGTAGAGGCATTAGGGACAGGGTGGTCTGGGGCCAACGTCCTGACTTTC. Its protein is CASSVEALGTGWSGANVLTF. The variable domain in full, completed from reference TRBV9 and TRBJ2-6, reads DSGVTQTPKHLITATGQRVTLRCSPRSGDLSVYWYQQSLDQGLQFLIQYYNGEERAKGNILERFSAQQFPDLHSELNLSSLELGDSALYFCASSVEALGTGWSGANVLTFGAGSRLTVL.

The J gene is TRBJ2-1, the V gene TRBV7-9; 9 bases are a match to TRBD1. The V segment lost 5 bases and the J segment 6 bases; nucleotides outside the gene matches: 11. The CDR3 sequence is 16 residues long. Germline V gives CDR1 SEHNR, CDR2 FQNEAQ (reference sequence). The CDR3 here is CASSGGQGGIINEQFF. Written as DNA, the CDR3 is TGTGCCAGCAGCGGGGGACAGGGAGGAATAATCAATGAGCAGTTCTTC.

The gene calls are TRBV6-6 and TRBJ2-3, with 10 nucleotides matching TRBD1. The CDR3 is 17 residues long. Germline CDR1 is MNHNY and CDR2 is SVGAGI (reference sequence). With V trimmed by 5 bases and J by 1 base, 9 bases remained unmatched. The CDR3 sequence is CASSLRGTGDGTDTQYF. CDR3 sequence (DNA): TGTGCCAGCAGTCTCCGGGGGACAGGGGATGGCACAGATACGCAGTATTTT.

V and J are TRBV6-5 and TRBJ2-7, with D unresolved. The germline V gene has CDR1 MNHEY and CDR2 SVGAGI. Trimming left V 8 bases short and J 1 base short, with 12 bases between. This CDR3 region has 13 residues. CDR3 bases: TGTGCCAGCGTAGACAAGGCTTCCTACGAGCAGTACTTC. Translation gives CASVDKASYEQYF.

The rearrangement links TRBV12-5 to TRBJ2-3; D is undetermined. This CDR3 has 15 amino acids. The germline CDR1 and CDR2 sequences are LGHNT and FRNRAP. Trimming stripped 5 bases from V and 0 bases from J, with 12 bases between. The CDR3 coding sequence is TGTGCTAGTGGTGAGAGAGGAACTAGCACAGATACGCAGTATTTT. This codes for CASGERGTSTDTQYF.

The chain carries TRBV12-3 or TRBV12-4 and TRBJ2-3; weak D call: TRBD1 (6 bases). The CDR3 runs 11 residues. Between the trimmed V and J ends, which lost 6 bases and 8 bases, there was a span of 9 bases. CDR3 nucleotides: TGTGCCAGCAGGCTAGGGGGTACGCAGTATTTT. It translates to CASRLGGTQYF.

The genes are TRBV5-1 and TRBJ2-7; TRBD2 matches at 7 bases. The CDR3 is 12 amino acids. Germline V gene lookup returns CDR1 SGHRS and CDR2 YFSETQ. Trimming cost V 4 bases and J 3 bases; bases outside gene matches: 1. CDR3 amino acids: CASSGGGYEQYF. The CDR3 nucleotides are TGCGCCAGCAGCGGCGGGGGCTACGAGCAGTACTTC.

This clone was detected only a few times. V and J are TRBV27 and TRBJ2-1; D may be TRBD1 (6 bases). This CDR3 has 16 residues. V lost 5 bases, J lost 0 bases, and 14 bases lay in between. The germline CDR1 and CDR2 sequences are MNHEY and SMNVEV (reference sequence). CDR3 sequence (DNA): TGTGCCAGCAGTCAGACAGGTACTAACTCCTACAATGAGCAGTTCTTC. This translates into CASSQTGTNSYNEQFF.

This clone came up a few times. The chain carries TRBV3-1 (or the pseudogene TRBV3-2) and TRBJ1-1; D is undetermined. The CDR3 covers 15 residues. V lost 5 bases and J lost 3, with 16 bases in between. The germline V gene encodes CDR1 LGHDT and CDR2 YNNKEL (reference sequence). For the CDR3, the DNA is TGTGCCAGCAGCACGATAAACCGACTGGACACTGAAGCTTTCTTT. Translation gives CASSTINRLDTEAFF.

The chain carries TRBV10-1 and TRBJ1-4; tentatively, D is TRBD1 (6 bases). V lost 7 bases and J lost 7, with 22 bases in between. Germline V gives CDR1 WNHNN, CDR2 SYGVQD (reference sequence). The CDR3 sequence is 16 residues long. CDR3 coding DNA: TGCGCCAGCATCCCTCGGACAGTGGGGCGAGGTGAAAAACTGTTTTTT. This encodes CASIPRTVGRGEKLFF.

The count of this clone is one. CDR3 nucleotide sequence: TGTGCCAGCAGCGTAGACGGGTTCCGCTACACCTTC. This encodes CASSVDGFRYTF. The rearrangement uses TRBV9 and TRBJ1-2; D unresolved. This CDR3 comprises 12 residues. V shed 0 bases and J shed 9 bases, with 9 bases lying between them. Germline CDR1 SGDLS, CDR2 YYNGEE.

The V gene is TRBV19, the J gene TRBJ1-5; TRBD1 is a possible D gene (6 bases). The V end was cut by 7 bases, the J end by 3 bases, with 28 bases between. The CDR3 length is 19 residues. Germline values: CDR1 LNHDA, CDR2 SQIVND (reference sequence). CDR3 in amino acids: CASTLDWRQENPNNQPQHF. The CDR3 nucleotides are TGTGCCAGTACCCTGGATTGGCGACAGGAAAACCCGAACAATCAGCCCCAGCATTTT.

This clone occurred a few times. An end of the junction differs from the germline gene, which may be a read error. The chain uses TRBV3-1 (or the pseudogene TRBV3-2) and TRBJ2-3; perhaps TRBD1 as D (5 bases). The germline V gene has CDR1 LGHDT and CDR2 YNNKEL (reference sequence). CDR3 length: 17 residues. CDR3 in amino acids: CASSQDVGAGLADTQYF. DNA of the CDR3: TGTGCCAGCAGTCAAGATGTTGGGGCAGGGCTGGCAGATACGCAGTATTTT.